This section outlines one T cell receptor (beta chain) sequence together with its context. The data stem from a study of shared clonotypes between healthy human individuals. The protocol was immunoSEQ multiplex PCR, while the TCRdb copy is restricted to in-frame clones and leaves out a portion. The repertoire holds approximately 2.5 million clones, with more than 90% as singletons. The germline V gene encodes CDR1 MDHEN and CDR2 SYDVKM. The V gene end was trimmed by 5 bases and the J gene end by 2 bases; junction bases not matched to a gene: 1. The CDR3 runs 14 residues. The chain links TRBV28 to TRBJ2-1, with 9 nucleotides matching TRBD2. The sequencing input was naive CD4+ T cells sorted from blood. Sample subset: CD45RA+ positively selected. This TCR derives from a man younger than 30 in good health. Here the CDR3 reads CASSGGGAYNEQFF. In nucleotides, the CDR3 is TGTGCCAGCAGTGGCGGGGGGGCCTACAATGAGCAGTTCTTC.